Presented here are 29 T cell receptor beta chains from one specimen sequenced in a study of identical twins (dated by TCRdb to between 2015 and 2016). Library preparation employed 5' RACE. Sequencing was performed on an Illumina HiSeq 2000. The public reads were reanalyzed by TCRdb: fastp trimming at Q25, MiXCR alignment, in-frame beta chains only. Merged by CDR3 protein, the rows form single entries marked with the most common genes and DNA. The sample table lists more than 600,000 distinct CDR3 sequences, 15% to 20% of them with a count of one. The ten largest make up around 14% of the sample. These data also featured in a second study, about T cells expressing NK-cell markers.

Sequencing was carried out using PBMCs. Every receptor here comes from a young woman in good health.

CDR3 amino acids: CSVPSNSGRYTQYF. The CDR3 coding sequence is TGCAGCGTTCCCTCGAACAGCGGGAGATATACGCAGTATTTT. This sequence joins TRBV29-1 and TRBJ2-3; 8 positions match TRBD2. Germline trimming cut 5 bases from V and 7 bases from J; bases unmatched to any gene: 11. Looked up from germline, CDR1 is SQVTM and CDR2 is ANQGSEA. The CDR3 consists of 14 residues.

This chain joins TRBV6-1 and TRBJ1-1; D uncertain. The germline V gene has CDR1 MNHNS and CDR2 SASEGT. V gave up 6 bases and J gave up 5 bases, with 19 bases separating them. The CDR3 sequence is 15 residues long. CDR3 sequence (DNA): TGTGCCAGCAGCCCCGGGTCCTCCCCGTGGACTGAAGCTTTCTTT. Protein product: CASSPGSSPWTEAFF.

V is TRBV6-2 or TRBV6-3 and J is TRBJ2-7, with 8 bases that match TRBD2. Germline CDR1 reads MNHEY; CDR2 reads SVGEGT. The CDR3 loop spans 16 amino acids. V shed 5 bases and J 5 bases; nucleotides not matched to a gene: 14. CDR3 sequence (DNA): TGTGCCAGCAGTCCCGGAACTAGCGGCTGGGAGAACGAGCAGTACTTC. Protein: CASSPGTSGWENEQYF.

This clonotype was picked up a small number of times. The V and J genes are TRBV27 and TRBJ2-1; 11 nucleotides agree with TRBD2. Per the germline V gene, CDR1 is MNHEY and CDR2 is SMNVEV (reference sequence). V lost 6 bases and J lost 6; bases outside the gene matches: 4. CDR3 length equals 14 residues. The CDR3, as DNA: TGTGCCAGCAGACTAGCGGGAGTGGTCAATGAGCAGTTCTTC. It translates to CASRLAGVVNEQFF.

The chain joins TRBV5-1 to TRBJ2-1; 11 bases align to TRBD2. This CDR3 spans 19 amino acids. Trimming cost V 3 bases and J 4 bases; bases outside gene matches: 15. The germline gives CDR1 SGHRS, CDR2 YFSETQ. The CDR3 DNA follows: TGCGCCAGCAGCTGGGGACTAGCGGAGAGTGTGGGGATTTACAATGAGCAGTTCTTC. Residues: CASSWGLAESVGIYNEQFF.

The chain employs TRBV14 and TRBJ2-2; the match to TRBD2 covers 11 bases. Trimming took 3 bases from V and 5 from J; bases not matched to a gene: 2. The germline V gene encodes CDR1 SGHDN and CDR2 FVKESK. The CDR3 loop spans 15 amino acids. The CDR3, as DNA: TGTGCCAGCAGCCATAGACTAGCGGGAACCGGGGAGCTGTTTTTT. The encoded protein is CASSHRLAGTGELFF.

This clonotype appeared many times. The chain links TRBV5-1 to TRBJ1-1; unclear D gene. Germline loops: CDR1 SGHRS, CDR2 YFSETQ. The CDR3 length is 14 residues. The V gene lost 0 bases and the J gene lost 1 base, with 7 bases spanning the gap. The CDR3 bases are TGCGCCAGCAGCTTGGTACCGGAGAACACTGAAGCTTTCTTT. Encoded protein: CASSLVPENTEAFF.

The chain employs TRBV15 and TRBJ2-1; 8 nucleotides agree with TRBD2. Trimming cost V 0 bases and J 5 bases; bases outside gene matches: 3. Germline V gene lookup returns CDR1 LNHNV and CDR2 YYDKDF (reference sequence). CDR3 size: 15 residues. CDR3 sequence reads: CATSREIAGNNEQFF. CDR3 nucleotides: TGTGCCACCAGCAGAGAAATAGCGGGGAACAATGAGCAGTTCTTC.

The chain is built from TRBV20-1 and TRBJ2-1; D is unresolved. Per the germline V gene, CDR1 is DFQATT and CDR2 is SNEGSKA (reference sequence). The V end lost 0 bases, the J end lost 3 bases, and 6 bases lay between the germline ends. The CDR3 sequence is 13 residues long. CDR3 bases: TGCAGTGCTAGAGAGGCTAGCTACAATGAGCAGTTCTTC. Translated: CSAREASYNEQFF.

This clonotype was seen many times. Here the CDR3 reads CASSPWGSSYNEQFF. For the CDR3, the DNA is TGTGCCAGCAGCCCCTGGGGGAGCTCCTACAATGAGCAGTTCTTC. The rearrangement uses TRBV7-2 and TRBJ2-1, with D perhaps given as TRBD1 or TRBD2 (5 bases each). The V end lost 5 bases, the J end lost 0 bases, and 11 bases lay between the germline ends. Germline-derived CDR1 and CDR2 are SGHTA and FQGNSA. The CDR3 covers 15 residues. Combining the CDR3 with reference TRBV7-2 and TRBJ2-1 gives the whole variable domain GAGVSQSPSNKVTEKGKDVELRCDPISGHTALYWYRQSLGQGLEFLIYFQGNSAPDKSGLPSDRFSAERTGGSVSTLTIQRTQQEDSAVYLCASSPWGSSYNEQFFGPGTRLTVL.

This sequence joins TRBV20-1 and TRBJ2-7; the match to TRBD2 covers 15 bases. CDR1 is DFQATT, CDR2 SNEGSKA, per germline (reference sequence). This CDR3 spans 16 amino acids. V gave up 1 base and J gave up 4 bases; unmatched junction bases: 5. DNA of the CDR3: TGCAGTGCTAGAGTAGGCGGACTAGCGGGAGGGTACGAGCAGTACTTC. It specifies CSARVGGLAGGYEQYF.

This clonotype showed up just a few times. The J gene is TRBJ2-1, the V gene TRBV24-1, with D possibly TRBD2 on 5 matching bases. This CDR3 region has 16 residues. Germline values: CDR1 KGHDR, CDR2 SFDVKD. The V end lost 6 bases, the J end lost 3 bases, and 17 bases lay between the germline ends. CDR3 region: CATSPASASGYNEQFF. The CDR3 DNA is TGTGCCACCAGTCCTGCCTCTGCAAGCGGCTACAATGAGCAGTTCTTC.

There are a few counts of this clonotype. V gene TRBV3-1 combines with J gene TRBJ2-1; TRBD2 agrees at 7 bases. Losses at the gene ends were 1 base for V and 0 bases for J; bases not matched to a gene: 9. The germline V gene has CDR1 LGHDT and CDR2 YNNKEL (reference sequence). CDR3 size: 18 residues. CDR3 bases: TGTGCCAGCAGCCAAGTAGAGGGCGGGAGATCCTCCTACAATGAGCAGTTCTTC. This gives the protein CASSQVEGGRSSYNEQFF.

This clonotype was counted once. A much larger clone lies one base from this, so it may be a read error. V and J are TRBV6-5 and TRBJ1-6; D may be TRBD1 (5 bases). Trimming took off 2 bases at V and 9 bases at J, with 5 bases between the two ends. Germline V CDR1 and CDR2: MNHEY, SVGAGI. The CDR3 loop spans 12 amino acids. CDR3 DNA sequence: TGTGCCAGCAGTTACGGGACTTCACCCCTCCACTTT. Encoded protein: CASSYGTSPLHF.

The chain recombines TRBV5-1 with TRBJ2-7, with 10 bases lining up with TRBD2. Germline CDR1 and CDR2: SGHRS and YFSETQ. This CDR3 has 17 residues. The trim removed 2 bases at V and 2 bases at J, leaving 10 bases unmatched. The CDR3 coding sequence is TGCGCCAGCAGCTTTCCCCAGCGGGAGGGCCCCCCCTACGAGCAGTACTTC. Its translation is CASSFPQREGPPYEQYF.

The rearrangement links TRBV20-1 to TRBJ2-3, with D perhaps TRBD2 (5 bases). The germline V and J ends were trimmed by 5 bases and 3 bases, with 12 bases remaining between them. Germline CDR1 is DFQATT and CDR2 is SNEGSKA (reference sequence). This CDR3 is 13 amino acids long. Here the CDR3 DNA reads TGCAGTGCTTCCGGGATAGAGACAGATACGCAGTATTTT. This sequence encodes CSASGIETDTQYF.

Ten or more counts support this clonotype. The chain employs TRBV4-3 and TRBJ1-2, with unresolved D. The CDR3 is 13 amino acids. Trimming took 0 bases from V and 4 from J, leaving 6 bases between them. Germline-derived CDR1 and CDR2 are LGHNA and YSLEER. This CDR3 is CASSQDSAYGYTF. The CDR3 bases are TGCGCCAGCAGCCAAGATTCGGCCTATGGCTACACCTTC.

This chain's CDR3 is CASSFRTASYEQYF. CDR3 sequence (DNA): TGTGCCAGCAGTTTCAGGACAGCTTCATACGAGCAGTACTTC. This chain links TRBV12-3 or TRBV12-4 with TRBJ2-7, with D possibly matching TRBD1 (6 bases). The CDR3 runs 14 residues. The ends were cut back, 3 bases at V and 4 bases at J, with 13 bases in the middle.

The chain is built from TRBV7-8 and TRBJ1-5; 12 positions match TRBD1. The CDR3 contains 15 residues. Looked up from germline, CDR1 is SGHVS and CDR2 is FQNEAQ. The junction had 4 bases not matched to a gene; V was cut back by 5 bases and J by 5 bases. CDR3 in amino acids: CASSRGTGGDQPQHF. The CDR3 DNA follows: TGTGCCAGCAGCCGGGGGACAGGGGGCGATCAGCCCCAGCATTTT. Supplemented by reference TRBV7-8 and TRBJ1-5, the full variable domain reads GAGVSQSPRYKVAKRGQDVALRCDPISGHVSLFWYQQALGQGPEFLTYFQNEAQLDKSGLPSDRFFAERPEGSVSTLKIQRTQQEDSAVYLCASSRGTGGDQPQHFGDGTRLSIL.

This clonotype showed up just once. CDR3: CASSLKASGEFTGELFF. The CDR3 coding sequence is TGTGCCAGCAGCTTAAAGGCCAGCGGGGAATTCACCGGGGAGCTGTTTTTT. J is TRBJ2-2 and V is TRBV7-2; TRBD2 matches 7 bases. The CDR3 is 17 amino acids. The ends lost 2 bases at V and 4 bases at J; junction bases unmatched: 10. Per the germline V gene, CDR1 is SGHTA and CDR2 is FQGNSA.

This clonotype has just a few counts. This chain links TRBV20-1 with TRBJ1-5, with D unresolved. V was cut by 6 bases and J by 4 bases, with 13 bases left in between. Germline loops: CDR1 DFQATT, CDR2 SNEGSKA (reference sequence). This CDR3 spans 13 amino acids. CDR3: CSARVDGNQPQHF. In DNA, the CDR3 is TGCAGTGCCCGCGTAGATGGGAATCAGCCCCAGCATTTT.

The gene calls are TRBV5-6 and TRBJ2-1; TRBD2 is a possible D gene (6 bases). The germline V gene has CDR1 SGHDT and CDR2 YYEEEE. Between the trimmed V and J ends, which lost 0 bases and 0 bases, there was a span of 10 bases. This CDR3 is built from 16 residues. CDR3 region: CASSLGVGSSYNEQFF. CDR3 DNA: TGTGCCAGCAGCTTGGGAGTCGGGAGCTCCTACAATGAGCAGTTCTTC.

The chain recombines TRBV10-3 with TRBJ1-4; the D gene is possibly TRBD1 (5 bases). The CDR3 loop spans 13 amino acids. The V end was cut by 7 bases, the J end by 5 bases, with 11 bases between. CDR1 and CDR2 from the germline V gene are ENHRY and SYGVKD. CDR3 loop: CAITTAPNEKLFF. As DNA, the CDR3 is TGTGCCATCACGACAGCACCCAATGAAAAACTGTTTTTT.

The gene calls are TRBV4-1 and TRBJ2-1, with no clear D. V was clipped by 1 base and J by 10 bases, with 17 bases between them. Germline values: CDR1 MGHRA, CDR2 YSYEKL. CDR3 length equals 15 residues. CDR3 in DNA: TGCGCCAGCAGCCAAGTGGCCCCCAGGATAAGGGAGCAGTTCTTC. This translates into CASSQVAPRIREQFF.

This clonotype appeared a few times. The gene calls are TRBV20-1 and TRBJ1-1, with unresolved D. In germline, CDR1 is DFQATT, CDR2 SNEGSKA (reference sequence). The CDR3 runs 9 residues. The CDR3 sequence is CTLGSEAFF. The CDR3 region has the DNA TGCACCCTGGGGTCTGAAGCTTTCTTT.

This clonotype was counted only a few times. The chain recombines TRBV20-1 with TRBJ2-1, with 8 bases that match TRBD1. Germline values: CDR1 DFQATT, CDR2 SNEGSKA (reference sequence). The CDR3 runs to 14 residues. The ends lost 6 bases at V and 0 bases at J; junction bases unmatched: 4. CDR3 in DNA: TGCAGTGCCAGGGGGCTGAGCTCCTACAATGAGCAGTTCTTC. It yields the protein CSARGLSSYNEQFF.

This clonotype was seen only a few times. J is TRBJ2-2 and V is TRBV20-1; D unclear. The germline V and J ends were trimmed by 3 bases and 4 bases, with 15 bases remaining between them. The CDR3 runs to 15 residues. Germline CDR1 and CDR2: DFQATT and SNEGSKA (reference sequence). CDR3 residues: CSASHGSRVTGELFF. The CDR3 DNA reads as TGCAGTGCTAGCCACGGTAGCCGCGTCACCGGGGAGCTGTTTTTT.

The CDR3 loop is CATSKIGLEQYF. As DNA, the CDR3 is TGTGCCACCAGCAAAATAGGGCTCGAGCAGTACTTC. The chain is built from TRBV15 and TRBJ2-7, with D uncertain. V gave up 4 bases and J gave up 6 bases, with 10 bases separating them. Germline V gene lookup returns CDR1 LNHNV and CDR2 YYDKDF (reference sequence). This CDR3 is 12 amino acids long.

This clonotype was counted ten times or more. CDR3 bases: TGTGCCAGCAGTCGACAGGGGAGAGATACGCAGTATTTT. It specifies CASSRQGRDTQYF. The J gene is TRBJ2-3, the V gene TRBV6-1; 8 bases are shared with TRBD1. The germline V gene encodes CDR1 MNHNS and CDR2 SASEGT. The J segment lost 5 bases and the V segment lost 5 bases, leaving 3 bases of the junction unmatched. The CDR3 is 13 amino acids.